This entry lists 22 T cell receptor beta chains sequenced from one sample in a study of EBV T-cell therapy then PD-1 blockade in nasopharyngeal carcinoma. Treatment meaning: AdE1-LMPpoly-expanded autologous EBV-specific T-cell therapy followed by anti-PD-1 nivolumab. No antigen has been identified for these receptors. Profiled with immunoSEQ multiplex PCR; TCRdb holds only in-frame clones, not every one. The table lists about 17,000 clones, approximately 88% of them singletons. This specimen was CD8+ T cells from blood, taken at day 0 from a patient whose treatment included autologous EBV-specific T cells and nivolumab. Receptor source: a middle-aged man with nasopharyngeal carcinoma.

This clone appeared a single time. The chain links TRBV7-9 to TRBJ2-1; D might be TRBD1 (5 bases). The CDR3 runs 12 residues. Germline values: CDR1 SEHNR, CDR2 FQNEAQ (reference sequence). V lost 6 bases to trimming and J lost 6 bases, with 9 bases between them. The CDR3 DNA follows: TGTGCCAGCAGGAATGACAGCAATGAGCAGTTCTTC. As protein: CASRNDSNEQFF.

The chain uses TRBV6-2 or TRBV6-3 and TRBJ1-4; D uncertain. Germline V gene sequence: CDR1 MNHEY, CDR2 SVGEGT. This CDR3 comprises 12 residues. Trimming cost V 6 bases and J 6 bases, with 8 bases left between them. DNA of the CDR3: TGTGCCAGCAGCTGGGGTCATGAAAAACTGTTTTTT. Protein: CASSWGHEKLFF.

The V call is TRBV10-3, the J call TRBJ2-1, with 9 bases aligning to TRBD2. V shed 3 bases and J 5 bases; nucleotides not matched to a gene: 5. The germline V gene has CDR1 ENHRY and CDR2 SYGVKD. The CDR3 loop spans 15 amino acids. The CDR3 loop is CAISDGRGGDNEQFF. The CDR3 nucleotides read TGTGCCATCAGTGATGGGCGGGGGGGAGACAATGAGCAGTTCTTC.

The V and J genes are TRBV10-3 and TRBJ2-2; no definite D call. Trimming took 4 bases from V and 4 from J, leaving 4 bases between them. This CDR3 contains 12 residues. In germline, CDR1 is ENHRY, CDR2 SYGVKD. This CDR3 reads CAISGSTGELFF. In DNA, the CDR3 is TGTGCCATCAGTGGAAGCACCGGGGAGCTGTTTTTT.

The J gene is TRBJ2-2, the V gene TRBV7-9, with 8 bases lining up with TRBD1. Germline CDR1 reads SEHNR; CDR2 reads FQNEAQ (reference sequence). V shed 5 bases and J 4 bases; nucleotides not matched to a gene: 9. The CDR3 has 16 residues. The CDR3 sequence: CASSPRQGISTGELFF. The CDR3 DNA reads TGTGCCAGCAGCCCGCGACAGGGGATCTCCACCGGGGAGCTGTTTTTT.

This clone was seen only a few times. The chain joins TRBV4-2 to TRBJ2-1; 12 bases are shared with TRBD2. The CDR3 is made up of 15 amino acids. The junction had 3 bases not matched to a gene; V was cut back by 2 bases and J by 7 bases. Germline CDR1 reads LGHNA; CDR2 reads YNFKEQ. The CDR3 region has the DNA TGTGCCAGCAGCCAACTGGGGACTAGCGGGAATGAGCAGTTCTTC. Its protein product is CASSQLGTSGNEQFF.

The gene calls are TRBV24-1 and TRBJ2-2; D is perhaps TRBD2 (5 bases). Germline V gene data show CDR1 as KGHDR and CDR2 as SFDVKD. Trimming pared 9 bases from V and 8 bases from J, leaving 24 bases between. The CDR3 runs to 16 residues. CDR3 DNA sequence: TGTGCCACCCAGCCCCCGTCTCCCCTCTCGGGAGGGGAGCTGTTTTTT. This translates into CATQPPSPLSGGELFF.

The V call is TRBV11-3, the J call TRBJ2-2; D ambiguous. Looked up from germline, CDR1 is SGHNT and CDR2 is YENEEA. The CDR3 runs 12 residues. The germline V and J ends were trimmed by 5 bases and 6 bases, with 7 bases remaining between them. The CDR3 sequence is CASSPWSGELFF. The CDR3 nucleotides are TGTGCCAGCAGCCCCTGGTCCGGGGAGCTGTTTTTT.

This clone was recorded once. V usage is TRBV27 and J usage is TRBJ1-5, with D possibly being TRBD1 (6 bases). V gave up 6 bases and J gave up 2 bases, with 14 bases separating them. The CDR3 is made up of 15 amino acids. Germline CDR1 MNHEY, CDR2 SMNVEV (reference sequence). The CDR3 loop reads CASSLGTNGNQPQHF. Written as DNA, the CDR3 is TGTGCCAGCAGCCTCGGGACAAACGGCAATCAGCCCCAGCATTTT.

J is TRBJ2-7 and V is TRBV9; either TRBD1 or TRBD2 may supply D (6 bases each). This CDR3 contains 13 residues. CDR1 SGDLS and CDR2 YYNGEE come from the germline V gene. The V end lost 4 bases, the J end lost 4 bases, and 12 bases lay between the germline ends. CDR3 sequence (DNA): TGTGCCAGCAGCCCGGGGGCTGGGTACGAGCAGTACTTC. It translates to CASSPGAGYEQYF.

A single count supports this clone. The chain employs TRBV7-8 and TRBJ2-1, with D perhaps being TRBD1 or TRBD2 (5 bases each). The ends were cut back, 3 bases at V and 4 bases at J, with 7 bases in the middle. The CDR3 sequence is 13 residues long. Germline CDR1 SGHVS, CDR2 FQNEAQ. The CDR3 region has the DNA TGTGCCAGCAGCTTGGGGGATTACAATGAGCAGTTCTTC. Translated, it gives CASSLGDYNEQFF.

V gene TRBV4-3 combines with J gene TRBJ2-4; D remains unclear. The V gene's germline CDR1 is LGHNA and CDR2 YSLEER. The germline V and J ends were trimmed by 0 bases and 0 bases, with 15 bases remaining between them. The length of the CDR3 is 18 residues. The CDR3 is CASSQDRPVLLAKNIQYF. CDR3 DNA: TGCGCCAGCAGCCAAGATCGCCCGGTCCTACTAGCCAAAAACATTCAGTACTTC.

This chain links TRBV27 with TRBJ2-5; 8 bases match TRBD1. This CDR3 is 15 amino acids long. The junction had 7 bases not matched to a gene; V was cut back by 3 bases and J by 4 bases. Germline CDR1 is MNHEY and CDR2 is SMNVEV (reference sequence). The CDR3 spells CASSFRGQRGETQYF. Written as DNA, the CDR3 is TGTGCCAGCAGTTTCAGGGGGCAAAGGGGAGAGACCCAGTACTTC.

The chain links TRBV4-2 to TRBJ2-5, with D hard to call. Germline lookup yields CDR1 LGHNA and CDR2 YNFKEQ. V lost 0 bases to trimming and J lost 5 bases, with 10 bases between them. This CDR3 has 14 residues. The chain's CDR3 is CASSQERDRETQYF. CDR3 DNA sequence: TGTGCCAGCAGCCAAGAAAGGGATCGGGAGACCCAGTACTTC.

The chain uses TRBV27 and TRBJ1-1, with a tentative D call TRBD1 (5 bases). Between the trimmed V and J ends, which lost 3 bases and 7 bases, there was a span of 15 bases. Germline-derived CDR1 and CDR2 are MNHEY and SMNVEV (reference sequence). This CDR3 is 14 amino acids long. The CDR3 region is CASSLSTGGVEAFF. The CDR3 DNA follows: TGTGCCAGCAGTTTGTCGACGGGGGGGGTTGAAGCTTTCTTT.

The chain has TRBV10-3 and TRBJ1-3; D ambiguous. The CDR3 runs 11 residues. Germline V CDR1 and CDR2: ENHRY, SYGVKD. Trimming removed 0 bases from V and 14 bases from J, with 8 bases in between. CDR3 DNA: TGTGCCATCAGTGAGTCGAAGATGGTATATTTT. Translation gives CAISESKMVYF.

This chain joins TRBV7-6 and TRBJ1-1, with a possible D match to TRBD1 (6 bases). There are 13 residues in the CDR3. The germline gives CDR1 SGHVS, CDR2 FNYEAQ. V was pared by 5 bases and J by 5 bases, with 12 bases between. The CDR3 nucleotides read TGTGCCAGCAGCCCGGGGGCTAGGACTGAAGCTTTCTTT. This gives the protein CASSPGARTEAFF.

The chain uses TRBV6-5 and TRBJ2-7, with D perhaps TRBD2 (6 bases). V was shortened by 4 bases and J by 2 bases, with 9 bases between the two germline ends. Germline assignment: CDR1 MNHEY and CDR2 SVGAGI. The CDR3 is made up of 13 amino acids. The CDR3 sequence: CASSLGLTYEQYF. For the CDR3, the DNA is TGTGCCAGCAGTTTGGGACTCACCTACGAGCAGTACTTC.

This clone showed up just once. The chain recombines TRBV25-1 with TRBJ2-7; unclear D gene. Per germline, CDR1 MGHDK and CDR2 SYGVNS. Between the trimmed V and J ends, which lost 5 bases and 7 bases, there was a span of 9 bases. The CDR3 is 11 amino acids. The CDR3 loop is CASSSLWEQYF. CDR3 sequence (DNA): TGTGCCAGCAGTTCCTTGTGGGAGCAGTACTTC.

This chain connects TRBV3-1 (or the pseudogene TRBV3-2) to TRBJ1-2; D not resolved. CDR3 size: 11 residues. Germline CDR1 reads LGHDT; CDR2 reads YNNKEL (reference sequence). DNA of the CDR3: TGTGCTGAAGGGTCTAACTATGGCTACACCTTC. It encodes CAEGSNYGYTF.

The chain couples TRBV7-8 to TRBJ1-4; 7 nucleotides match TRBD1. Trimming at V came to 5 bases and at J to 7 bases, leaving 10 bases not matched to a gene. Germline loops: CDR1 SGHVS, CDR2 FQNEAQ. The CDR3 has 15 amino acids. The CDR3 region has the DNA TGTGCCAGCAGCCCCACGACAGGGTTCGGTGAAAAACTGTTTTTT. It is translated as CASSPTTGFGEKLFF.

The chain has TRBV27 and TRBJ2-6, with D unclear. This CDR3 contains 15 residues. The V gene's germline CDR1 is MNHEY and CDR2 SMNVEV (reference sequence). V lost 0 bases to trimming and J lost 4 bases, with 7 bases between them. CDR3 protein: CASSLSPFGANVLTF. The CDR3 coding sequence is TGTGCCAGCAGTTTATCCCCCTTCGGGGCCAACGTCCTGACTTTC.